This T cell receptor (beta chain) was profiled in a study of Ad26.COV2.S vaccination and SARS-CoV-2 variants. Study at large: The study gave Ad26.COV2.S intramuscularly, once or twice 56 days apart. General study points: The TCR breadth and depth analyses may have understated or missed part of the total T cell responses. Substantial breadth was reportedly displayed by spike-specific CD8+ and CD4+ T cell responses after vaccination.

The treatment here: some 19 received Ad26.COV2.S at low or high dose, single or two shots; roughly five received placebo; per-sample allocation not given. Day 63 after the first vaccine or placebo injection was the time point for sampling. It was Wuhan-strain SARS-CoV-2 spike that the Ad26 vaccine vector expressed. Generated by immunoSEQ multiplex PCR, the TCRdb table keeps only in-frame clones and is missing some. The table has some 300,000 clones, 85% seen once; the top ten hold approximately 2%. There are a few counts of this clone. What it binds is unknown. The V gene lost 0 bases and the J gene lost 5 bases, with 14 bases spanning the gap. The CDR3 consists of 15 residues. Per the germline V gene, CDR1 is SGHDT and CDR2 is YYEEEE.

The genes are TRBV5-6 and TRBJ1-2; tentatively, D is TRBD1 (5 bases). The sequence was collected from a person between 18 and 65 years old who received the Ad26.COV2.S COVID-19 vaccine or a placebo. The sample consisted of peripheral blood, taken in a trial of Ad26.COV2.S vaccine versus placebo. The CDR3 DNA is TGTGCCAGCAGCTTGGCCACAGGTGGGGGATATGGCTACACCTTC. As protein: CASSLATGGGYGYTF.